The clone carrying this T cell receptor (beta chain) turned up a few times. Antigen specificity is unknown. The data are from a study of STAT5B mutations in CD4+ large granular lymphocyte leukemia. Study-level findings and limits: Data were not HLA-matched across samples.

The CDR3 spans 13 residues. With 1 base removed from V and 6 bases from J, the gap between germline ends came to 10 bases. The germline CDR1 and CDR2 sequences are KGHSH and LQKENI. Sequencing was at survey level. Measured with immunoSEQ multiplex PCR; TCRdb has only the in-frame clones, and not every one. The sample has more than 45,000 clones; around 70% are singletons. Input material: CD4+ T cells from blood buffy coats. The genes are TRBV18 and TRBJ2-7; D call uncertain. The receptor's source is a human donor in good health. This CDR3 reads CASSPLASSEQYF. CDR3 coding DNA: TGTGCCAGCTCACCACTTGCGTCGTCCGAGCAGTACTTC.